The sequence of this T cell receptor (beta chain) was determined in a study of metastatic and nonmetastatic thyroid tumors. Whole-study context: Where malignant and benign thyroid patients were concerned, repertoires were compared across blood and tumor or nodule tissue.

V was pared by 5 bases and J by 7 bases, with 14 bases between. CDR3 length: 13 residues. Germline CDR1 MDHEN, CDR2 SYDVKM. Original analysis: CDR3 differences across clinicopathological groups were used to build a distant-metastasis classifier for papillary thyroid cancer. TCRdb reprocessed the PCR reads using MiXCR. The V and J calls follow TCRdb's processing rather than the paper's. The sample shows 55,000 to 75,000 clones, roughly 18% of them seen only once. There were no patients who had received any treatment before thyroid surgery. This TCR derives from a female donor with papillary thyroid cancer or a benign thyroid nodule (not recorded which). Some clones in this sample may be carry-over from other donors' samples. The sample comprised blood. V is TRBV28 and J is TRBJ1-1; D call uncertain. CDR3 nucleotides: TGTGCCAGCAGTGACTCCATAAGCGTTGAAGCTTTCTTT. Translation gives CASSDSISVEAFF.